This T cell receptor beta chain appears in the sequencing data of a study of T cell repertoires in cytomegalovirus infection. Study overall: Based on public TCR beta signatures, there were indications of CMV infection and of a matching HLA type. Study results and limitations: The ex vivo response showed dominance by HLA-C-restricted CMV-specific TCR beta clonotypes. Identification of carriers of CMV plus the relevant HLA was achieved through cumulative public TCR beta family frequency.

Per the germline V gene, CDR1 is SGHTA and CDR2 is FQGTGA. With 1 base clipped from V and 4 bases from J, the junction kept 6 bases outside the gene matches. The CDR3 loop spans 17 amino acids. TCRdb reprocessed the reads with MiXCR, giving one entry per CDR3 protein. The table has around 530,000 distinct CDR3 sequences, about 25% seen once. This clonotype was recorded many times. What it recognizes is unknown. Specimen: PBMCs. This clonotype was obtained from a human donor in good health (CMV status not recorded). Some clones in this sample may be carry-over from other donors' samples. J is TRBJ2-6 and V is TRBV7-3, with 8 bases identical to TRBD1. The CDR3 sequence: CASSLMATGVGANVLTF. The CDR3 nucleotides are TGTGCCAGCAGCTTAATGGCGACAGGGGTCGGGGCCAACGTCCTGACTTTC.